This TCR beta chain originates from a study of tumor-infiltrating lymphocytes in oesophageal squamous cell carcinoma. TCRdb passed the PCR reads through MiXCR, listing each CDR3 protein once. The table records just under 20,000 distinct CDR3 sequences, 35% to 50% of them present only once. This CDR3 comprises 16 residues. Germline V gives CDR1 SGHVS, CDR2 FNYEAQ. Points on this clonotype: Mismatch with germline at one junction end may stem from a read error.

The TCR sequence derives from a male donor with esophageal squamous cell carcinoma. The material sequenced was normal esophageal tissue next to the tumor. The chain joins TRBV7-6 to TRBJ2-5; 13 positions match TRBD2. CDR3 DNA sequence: TGTGCTAGCAGCCAAGGGGGGGGACTAGCGGGGACCGCCCAGTACTTC. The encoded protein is CASSQGGGLAGTAQYF.